This paragraph covers one TCR beta chain sequence. Its antigen is still unknown. CDR3 length: 11 amino acids. Looked up from germline, CDR1 is MDHEN and CDR2 is SYDVKM. V lost 5 bases and J lost 4, with 6 bases in between. The sample is drawn from a study of Ad26.COV2.S vaccination and SARS-CoV-2 variants. Study-wide results and limits: Quantification of TCR breadth and depth may have yielded underestimates of total T cell responses.

The protocol was immunoSEQ multiplex PCR, while the TCRdb copy is restricted to in-frame clones and leaves out a portion. The table records about 400,000 clones, about 91% of them present only once. Treatment specified: about 20 received Ad26.COV2.S at low or high dose, single or two shots; 5 received placebo; per-sample allocation not given. Each sample was drawn 63 days after the first injection (of vaccine or placebo). As its vector, the vaccine had Ad26, which expressed Wuhan-strain SARS-CoV-2 spike. The chain uses TRBV28 and TRBJ2-7; D ambiguous. The sequences come from peripheral blood, collected in a trial of Ad26.COV2.S vaccine versus placebo. The sequence was collected from a person between 18 and 59 years old who received the Ad26.COV2.S COVID-19 vaccine or a placebo. The CDR3 region is CASSPLYEQYF. DNA for the CDR3: TGTGCCAGCAGTCCCCTGTACGAGCAGTACTTC.